This passage covers 5 T cell receptor beta chains from one sample sequenced in a study of T-cell reconstitution after alpha-beta-depleted transplantation in children. Preparing the TCRbeta library involved the use of unique molecular identifiers. TCRdb redid the calling of the PCR reads with MiXCR, one entry per CDR3 protein. The sample comprises about 610,000 distinct CDR3 sequences, over 9.5% of which are singletons, and 4% to 5% rests with the top ten. This specimen was PBMCs from the stem cell graft donor, taken from the stem cell graft. All receptors derive from a human donor who donated a stem cell graft to a child with acute myeloid leukemia.

The V and J genes are TRBV28 and TRBJ1-1; 11 bases fit TRBD1. The CDR3 consists of 16 residues. CDR1 and CDR2 from the germline V gene are MDHEN and SYDVKM. J lost 3 bases, V lost 1 base, and 4 bases had no gene match. CDR3 DNA: TGTGCCAGCAGTTTATTAGTGGGACAGGGGGACACTGAAGCTTTCTTT. Translating it yields CASSLLVGQGDTEAFF. The full variable domain, rest sourced from reference TRBV28 and TRBJ1-1, is DVKVTQSSRYLVKRTGEKVFLECVQDMDHENMFWYRQDPGLGLRLIYFSYDVKMKEKGDIPEGYSVSREKKERFSLILESASTNQTSMYLCASSLLVGQGDTEAFFGQGTRLTVV.

This clonotype has more than one count but fewer than ten. The chain uses TRBV7-9 and TRBJ2-3; 11 positions match TRBD2. CDR3 size: 15 residues. With V trimmed by 5 bases and J by 7 bases, 8 bases remained unmatched. Germline V lookup: CDR1 SEHNR, CDR2 FQNEAQ (reference sequence). CDR3 residues: CASSPRLAGGNTQYF. DNA for the CDR3: TGTGCCAGCAGCCCTCGCTTAGCGGGAGGGAATACGCAGTATTTT. Variable domain in full (rest from reference TRBV7-9 and TRBJ2-3): DTGVSQNPRHKITKRGQNVTFRCDPISEHNRLYWYRQTLGQGPEFLTYFQNEAQLEKSRLLSDRFSAERPKGSFSTLEIQRTEQGDSAMYLCASSPRLAGGNTQYFGPGTRLTVL.

The chain links TRBV3-1 to TRBJ2-2; the match to TRBD2 covers 12 bases. Germline values: CDR1 LGHDT, CDR2 YNNKEL (reference sequence). V shed 6 bases, J shed 6 bases, and the junction held 8 bases outside the gene matches. This CDR3 has 16 residues. As DNA, the CDR3 is TGTGCCAGCAGTCAACTAGCGGGAGGTCGGGCCGGGGAGCTGTTTTTT. This sequence encodes CASSQLAGGRAGELFF.

This clonotype was recorded many times. The chain has TRBV29-1 and TRBJ2-3; 9 positions agree with TRBD2. This CDR3 has 15 residues. The trim removed 3 bases at V and 4 bases at J, leaving 8 bases unmatched. The V gene's germline CDR1 is SQVTM and CDR2 ANQGSEA. The CDR3 DNA is TGCAGCGTTGATGGAGGTAGCGGGAGCCCAGATACGCAGTATTTT. As protein: CSVDGGSGSPDTQYF.

This chain connects TRBV5-1 to TRBJ1-2, with 8 bases fitting TRBD1. Germline CDR1 is SGHRS and CDR2 is YFSETQ. V shed 4 bases and J 4 bases; nucleotides not matched to a gene: 18. This CDR3 has 18 residues. The DNA for the CDR3 is TGCGCCAGCAGCCTAATTGCGGGACAGGCGTACGTCCCCTATGGCTACACCTTC. Protein sequence: CASSLIAGQAYVPYGYTF.